The 18 T cell receptor beta chains below come from one sample, sequenced in a study of identical twins. Each CDR3 protein is one row after TCRdb ran MiXCR on the 5' RACE reads. The profile shows about 720,000 distinct CDR3 sequences, about 20% of them singletons. These data were also reused for a study on T cells expressing NK-cell markers.

Material: PBMCs. All receptors come from a woman in her late teens or twenties in good health.

V usage is TRBV15 and J usage is TRBJ2-1, with TRBD2 as a possible D gene (6 bases). Germline V gene lookup returns CDR1 LNHNV and CDR2 YYDKDF (reference sequence). This CDR3 is 16 amino acids long. V lost 3 bases, J lost 0 bases, and 12 bases lay in between. The CDR3 loop reads CATSRERVSSYNEQFF. In DNA, the CDR3 is TGTGCCACCAGCAGGGAGCGGGTTAGCTCCTACAATGAGCAGTTCTTC.

This clonotype has a handful of counts. The chain uses TRBV5-5 and TRBJ2-7; TRBD2 matches 7 bases. V lost 3 bases to trimming and J lost 2 bases; unmatched junction nucleotides: 5. The CDR3 runs to 14 residues. Germline loops: CDR1 SGHKS, CDR2 YYEKEE (reference sequence). The chain's CDR3 is CASSWEGTTYEQYF. CDR3 DNA: TGTGCCAGCAGCTGGGAGGGGACGACCTACGAGCAGTACTTC. Full variable domain (missing parts from reference TRBV5-5 and TRBJ2-7): DAGVTQSPTHLIKTRGQQVTLRCSPISGHKSVSWYQQVLGQGPQFIFQYYEKEERGRGNFPDRFSARQFPNYSSELNVNALLLGDSALYLCASSWEGTTYEQYFGPGTRLTVT.

The sample holds a few counts of this clonotype. The chain recombines TRBV20-1 with TRBJ2-2, with D hard to call. Germline V gene data show CDR1 as DFQATT and CDR2 as SNEGSKA (reference sequence). V shed 4 bases and J shed 1 base, with 10 bases lying between them. The CDR3 is 14 residues long. The CDR3 nucleotides read TGCAGTGCTAAGGTCTCAGGGAACACCGGGGAGCTGTTTTTT. It yields the protein CSAKVSGNTGELFF.

This chain links TRBV6-1 with TRBJ2-5; 11 bases align to TRBD2. Germline V lookup: CDR1 MNHNS, CDR2 SASEGT. This CDR3 has 14 residues. The V gene end was trimmed by 7 bases and the J gene end by 5 bases; junction bases not matched to a gene: 6. The CDR3 bases are TGTGCCAGCAAAACTAGCGGGGGTCGCGAGACCCAGTACTTC. Encoded protein: CASKTSGGRETQYF.

This sequence joins TRBV5-1 and TRBJ2-5; 11 bases agree with TRBD2. Germline V lookup: CDR1 SGHRS, CDR2 YFSETQ. CDR3 size: 13 residues. V lost 7 bases to trimming and J lost 5 bases; unmatched junction nucleotides: 4. The CDR3, as DNA: TGCGCCAGCTGGCTAGCGGGAGGTGAGACCCAGTACTTC. Translated, it gives CASWLAGGETQYF.

The chain has TRBV11-2 and TRBJ2-2, with TRBD1 as a possible D gene (5 bases). This CDR3 is 13 amino acids long. Germline CDR1 reads SGHAT; CDR2 reads FQNNGV. Trimming removed 5 bases from V and 4 bases from J, with 8 bases in between. This CDR3 reads CASSPGRTGELFF. In nucleotides, the CDR3 is TGTGCCAGCAGCCCAGGGCGCACCGGGGAGCTGTTTTTT. The full variable domain, rest sourced from reference TRBV11-2 and TRBJ2-2, is EAGVAQSPRYKIIEKRQSVAFWCNPISGHATLYWYQQILGQGPKLLIQFQNNGVVDDSQLPKDRFSAERLKGVDSTLKIQPAKLEDSAVYLCASSPGRTGELFFGEGSRLTVL.

This clonotype was detected only once. The chain combines TRBV5-1 with TRBJ1-6; 7 positions agree with TRBD1. Germline lookup yields CDR1 SGHRS and CDR2 YFSETQ. V dropped 4 bases and J dropped 0; count of bases not matched to a gene: 7. The CDR3 contains 17 residues. CDR3 residues: CASSATGTSSYNSPLHF. CDR3 bases: TGCGCCAGCAGCGCGACAGGGACGAGCTCCTATAATTCACCCCTCCACTTT. Using reference TRBV5-1 and TRBJ1-6 for the parts outside the CDR3, the full variable domain is KAGVTQTPRYLIKTRGQQVTLSCSPISGHRSVSWYQQTPGQGLQFLFEYFSETQRNKGNFPGRFSGRQFSNSRSEMNVSTLELGDSALYLCASSATGTSSYNSPLHFGNGTRLTVT.

This clonotype has a handful of counts. This chain uses TRBV4-2 with TRBJ2-5; TRBD1 might be the D (7 bases). The CDR3 runs to 16 residues. The V end was cut by 1 base, the J end by 2 bases, with 14 bases between. CDR1 LGHNA and CDR2 YNFKEQ come from the germline V gene. This CDR3 is CASSQVGRGEQETQYF. The CDR3 DNA sequence: TGTGCCAGCAGCCAAGTCGGCAGGGGGGAACAAGAGACCCAGTACTTC.

This clonotype was detected ten times or more. This chain uses TRBV12-3 or TRBV12-4 with TRBJ1-1; no reliable D call. The V and J ends lost 7 bases and 6 bases respectively, with 15 bases between them. This CDR3 has 13 amino acids. CDR3 DNA sequence: TGTGCCAGCACCACTACCGGGAAGGCTGAAGCTTTCTTT. Translated, it gives CASTTTGKAEAFF.

This clonotype was counted between two and nine times. The chain couples TRBV15 to TRBJ1-1; D is ambiguous. From germline, CDR1 is LNHNV and CDR2 YYDKDF (reference sequence). The CDR3 spans 13 residues. V was pared by 0 bases and J by 3 bases, with 5 bases between. The CDR3 region is CATSREVYTEAFF. The CDR3 DNA is TGTGCCACCAGCAGAGAAGTCTACACTGAAGCTTTCTTT. Looking up the rest from reference TRBV15 and TRBJ1-1 gives the full variable domain: DAMVIQNPRYQVTQFGKPVTLSCSQTLNHNVMYWYQQKSSQAPKLLFHYYDKDFNNEADTPDNFQSRRPNTSFCFLDIRSPGLGDTAMYLCATSREVYTEAFFGQGTRLTVV.

V and J are TRBV29-1 and TRBJ2-1; 7 positions agree with TRBD1. The CDR3 extends over 15 amino acids. Per the germline V gene, CDR1 is SQVTM and CDR2 is ANQGSEA. The junction had 12 bases not matched to a gene; V was cut back by 4 bases and J by 6 bases. In DNA form, the CDR3 reads TGCAGCGTTGGGGGACAGCCTATAAACCCCAATGAGCAGTTCTTC. The encoded protein is CSVGGQPINPNEQFF.

The chain carries TRBV9 and TRBJ2-1; no firm D call. Germline CDR1 reads SGDLS; CDR2 reads YYNGEE. The V end was cut by 0 bases, the J end by 13 bases, with 14 bases between. This CDR3 contains 13 residues. The DNA for the CDR3 is TGTGCCAGCAGCGTAGGATTCGGATTAGAACAGTTCTTC. Protein: CASSVGFGLEQFF.

Turning to this clonotype: The conserved final phenylalanine or tryptophan is absent from the CDR3, which likely points to a read error. J is TRBJ1-1 and V is TRBV12-3 or TRBV12-4; D might be TRBD1 (6 bases). The CDR3 is 13 amino acids. The ends were cut back, 7 bases at V and 4 bases at J, with 13 bases in the middle. The CDR3 bases are TGTGCCAGCACCTGGGGGCAGCTCACTGAAGCTTTCCTT. The encoded protein is CASTWGQLTEAFL.

This clonotype has only a few counts. The CDR3 nucleotides are TGCAGTGCTGCCGGGGGGGCCGCTTACGAGCAGTACTTC. It codes for CSAAGGAAYEQYF. The V gene is TRBV20-1, the J gene TRBJ2-7, with 8 bases matching TRBD2. V shed 5 bases and J 4 bases; nucleotides not matched to a gene: 7. The CDR3 length is 13 residues. Germline V lookup: CDR1 DFQATT, CDR2 SNEGSKA (reference sequence).

This clonotype has only a few counts. CDR3 DNA sequence: TGTGCCAGCGGTCTTGGACCCTTCTATGGCTACACCTTC. Its translation: CASGLGPFYGYTF. The chain recombines TRBV7-2 with TRBJ1-2; D not certain. The CDR3 is made up of 13 amino acids. The germline V gene encodes CDR1 SGHTA and CDR2 FQGNSA. V was pared by 8 bases and J by 4 bases, with 14 bases between. Filled out from reference TRBV7-2 and TRBJ1-2, the complete variable domain reads GAGVSQSPSNKVTEKGKDVELRCDPISGHTALYWYRQSLGQGLEFLIYFQGNSAPDKSGLPSDRFSAERTGGSVSTLTIQRTQQEDSAVYLCASGLGPFYGYTFGSGTRLTVV.

The chain links TRBV20-1 to TRBJ2-1; 9 bases align to TRBD2. Per the germline V gene, CDR1 is DFQATT and CDR2 is SNEGSKA (reference sequence). CDR3 length: 16 residues. V dropped 5 bases and J dropped 0; count of bases not matched to a gene: 8. The CDR3 protein is CSAVSSGASSYNEQFF. CDR3 sequence (DNA): TGCAGTGCTGTATCTAGCGGGGCGAGCTCCTACAATGAGCAGTTCTTC.

The rearrangement joins TRBV7-9 to TRBJ1-1; tentative D call: TRBD1 (5 bases). V lost 1 base to trimming and J lost 1 base, with 13 bases between them. The CDR3 loop spans 16 amino acids. CDR1 is SEHNR, CDR2 FQNEAQ, per germline (reference sequence). This chain's CDR3 is CASSLDGSRANTEAFF. The CDR3 nucleotides read TGTGCCAGCAGCTTAGATGGGAGCAGGGCGAACACTGAAGCTTTCTTT.

This clonotype was found many times. The chain joins TRBV12-3 or TRBV12-4 to TRBJ2-7; no reliable D call. The CDR3 has 10 amino acids. V shed 8 bases and J shed 4 bases, with 6 bases lying between them. The CDR3: CASGHYEQYF. Written as DNA, the CDR3 is TGTGCCAGCGGGCATTACGAGCAGTACTTC.